This TCR beta chain came from a study of beta chain features in type 1 diabetes. Study results and limitations: The VDJ junctions of type 1 diabetes patients carried fewer insertions and more deletions. Type 1 diabetes patients showed a moderate but significant shortening of TCRB CDR3s in all four CD4+ subsets.

As every portion of the isolated RNA was reverse transcribed, the sequencing read expressed TCRB transcripts. Here immunoSEQ multiplex PCR was the method, and the copy in TCRdb shows in-frame clones only, minus some. The data hold approximately 52,000 clones, with approximately 60% observed a single time. This clone has just one count. As yet, its antigen is unknown. This CDR3 is built from 16 residues. V shed 4 bases, J shed 8 bases, and the junction held 10 bases outside the gene matches. CDR1 and CDR2 from the germline V gene are MGHRA and YSYEKL. This chain connects TRBV4-1 to TRBJ2-1, with 11 bases matching TRBD2. The receptor comes from a woman in her thirties with type 1 diabetes. The material sequenced was stem cell memory CD4+ T cells from blood. CDR3 nucleotide sequence: TGCGCCAGCAGCCCCCGACCTAGCGGGAGGACCTATGAGCAGTTCTTC. This gives the protein CASSPRPSGRTYEQFF.